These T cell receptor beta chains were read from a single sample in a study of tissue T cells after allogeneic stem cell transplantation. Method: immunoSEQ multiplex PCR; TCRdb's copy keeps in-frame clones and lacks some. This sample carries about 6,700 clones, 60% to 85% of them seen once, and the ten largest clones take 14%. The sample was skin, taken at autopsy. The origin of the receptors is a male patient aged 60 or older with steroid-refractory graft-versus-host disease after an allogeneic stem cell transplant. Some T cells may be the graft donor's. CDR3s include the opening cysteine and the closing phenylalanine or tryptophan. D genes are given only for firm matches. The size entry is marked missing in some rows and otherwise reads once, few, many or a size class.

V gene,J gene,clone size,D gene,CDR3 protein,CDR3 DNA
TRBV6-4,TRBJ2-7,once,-,CASSEAASYEQYF,TGTGCCAGCAGTGAGGCAGCCTCCTACGAGCAGTACTTC
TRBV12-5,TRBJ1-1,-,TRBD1,CASGFRPTGGADTEAFF,TGTGCTAGTGGTTTCCGCCCAACAGGGGGAGCGGACACTGAAGCTTTCTTT
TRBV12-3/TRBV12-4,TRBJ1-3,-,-,CASNFGNTIYF,TGTGCCAGCAATTTTGGAAACACCATATATTTT
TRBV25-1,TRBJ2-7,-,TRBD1,CASRLSPGQEQYF,TGTGCCAGCAGACTATCCCCGGGACAGGAGCAGTACTTC
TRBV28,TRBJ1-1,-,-,CASSNGGGAEAFF,TGTGCCAGCAGCAATGGGGGAGGCGCTGAAGCTTTCTTT
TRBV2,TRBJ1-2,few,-,CASSEGYGYTF,TGTGCCAGCAGTGAGGGTTATGGCTACACCTTC
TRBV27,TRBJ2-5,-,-,CASGLVQETQYF,TGTGCCAGCGGACTTGTCCAAGAGACCCAGTACTTC
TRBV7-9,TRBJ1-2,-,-,CASSLLFELRGYGYTF,TGTGCCAGCAGCTTACTCTTTGAACTCCGGGGCTATGGCTACACCTTC
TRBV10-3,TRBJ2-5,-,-,CAIGGTENQETQYF,TGTGCCATCGGGGGGACGGAAAATCAAGAGACCCAGTACTTC
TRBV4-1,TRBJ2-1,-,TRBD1,CASSQLWDRGYNEQFF,TGCGCCAGCAGCCAACTGTGGGACAGGGGCTACAATGAGCAGTTCTTC
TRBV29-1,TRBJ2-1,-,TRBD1,CSVRTGGYNEQFF,TGCAGCGTGAGGACAGGGGGCTACAATGAGCAGTTCTTC
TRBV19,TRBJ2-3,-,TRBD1,CASRTGQGVATQYF,TGTGCCAGTAGAACGGGACAGGGTGTCGCGACGCAGTATTTT
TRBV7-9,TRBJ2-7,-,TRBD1,CASSLGQGAEQYF,TGTGCCAGCAGCCTTGGACAGGGGGCCGAGCAGTACTTC
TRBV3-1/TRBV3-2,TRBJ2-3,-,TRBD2,CASSQGASGVTDTQYF,TGTGCCAGCAGCCAAGGGGCGAGCGGGGTCACAGATACGCAGTATTTT
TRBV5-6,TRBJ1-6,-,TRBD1,CASSSRQGWNSPLHF,TGTGCCAGCAGCTCAAGACAGGGTTGGAATTCACCCCTCCACTTT